This T cell receptor beta chain was identified in a study of T cells in localized non-small cell lung cancer. Study-wide points: Adjacent uninvolved lung had the highest clonality, suggesting focused antigen responses. When the top 100 tumor clones were examined, a median approximately 60 of them also appeared in the adjacent lung, which was paired and uninvolved. Patients showing higher blood T cell density tended to see longer overall survival. Sequencing covered just one tumor region, so heterogeneity cannot be ruled out.

The CDR3 runs 14 residues. CDR1 MDHEN and CDR2 SYDVKM come from the germline V gene. V lost 6 bases, J lost 4 bases, and 16 bases lay in between. Assay used: immunoSEQ multiplex PCR; TCRdb lists only in-frame clones, some missing. The sample records over 65,000 clones, roughly 80% being singletons. As for this clone: Its antigen is still unknown.

The V call is TRBV28, the J call TRBJ2-7, with a possible D match to TRBD1 (7 bases). This TCR derives from a female donor older than 55 with stage I lung adenocarcinoma. The starting material was peripheral blood, obtained before any cancer treatment. The CDR3 sequence is CASRPGAQGYEQYF. CDR3 DNA sequence: TGTGCCAGCAGGCCGGGGGCACAGGGGTACGAGCAGTACTTC. Based on the CDR3 plus reference TRBV28 and TRBJ2-7, the full variable domain is DVKVTQSSRYLVKRTGEKVFLECVQDMDHENMFWYRQDPGLGLRLIYFSYDVKMKEKGDIPEGYSVSREKKERFSLILESASTNQTSMYLCASRPGAQGYEQYFGPGTRLTVT.